Listed here are 3 T cell receptor beta chains from one sample, sequenced in a study of vaccination and CD4 T cells after COVID-19. No antigen has been identified for these receptors. The study sequenced cultured CD4+ T cell DNA using the Oncomine TCR Beta short-read assay. TCRdb used MiXCR to reprocess the PCR reads, holding one entry per CDR3 protein. This table has thousands of distinct CDR3 sequences, approximately 41% appearing once. Sample treatment: roughly ten-day PBMC culture with coronavirus spike peptide pools or control peptides (ViraFEST assay). These CD4+ T cells came from an unexposed donor, sampled before the COVID-19 pandemic (2011-2018). Sequences were obtained from CD4+ T cells from blood, cultured in vitro. These receptors all stem from a human donor in good health.

The chain joins TRBV30 to TRBJ2-1; D possibly corresponds to TRBD2 (6 bases). The CDR3 contains 11 residues. Trimming shortened V by 0 bases and J by 10 bases, and 7 bases separated the two germline ends. Germline loops: CDR1 GTSNPN, CDR2 SVGIG (reference sequence). The CDR3 DNA reads as TGTGCCTGGAGTGTCCTAGCGGAGCAGTTCTTC. Encoded protein: CAWSVLAEQFF.

This clonotype was seen once. This sequence joins TRBV19 and TRBJ2-1, with 8 bases identical to TRBD2. Germline trimming cut 2 bases from V and 3 bases from J; bases unmatched to any gene: 6. Germline V CDR1 and CDR2: LNHDA, SQIVND (reference sequence). CDR3 length: 16 residues. The CDR3 DNA reads TGTGCCAGTAGTATATCCGGGAGGGCCGTCTACAATGAGCAGTTCTTC. Its translation is CASSISGRAVYNEQFF.

The rearrangement uses TRBV7-2 and TRBJ2-7; 11 nucleotides agree with TRBD2. Trimming removed 3 bases from V and 0 bases from J; junction bases left unmatched: 7. From germline, CDR1 is SGHTA and CDR2 FQGNSA. The CDR3 has 17 amino acids. CDR3 in DNA: TGTGCCAGCAGCTTCCTCACCGGGACTAGCGGCTCCTACGAGCAGTACTTC. This gives the protein CASSFLTGTSGSYEQYF.